Listed below are T cell receptor beta chains from one sample, sequenced in a study of blood T cells in healthy people across ages. Via MiXCR, TCRdb re-called the 5' RACE reads, giving one row per CDR3 protein. The sample has about 1.7 million distinct CDR3 sequences, roughly 27% seen once. The material sequenced was blood. These TCRs come from a woman aged 25-40 years in good health. Each CDR3 is given with its conserved first and last residue. The D gene is left open where the match is weak. Clone sizes are given selectively: once, few, many, or a class where the clone is expanded.

V gene	clone size	J gene	D gene	CDR3 protein	CDR3 DNA
TRBV12-3/TRBV12-4	few	TRBJ2-7	-	CASRPGRMGRDEQYF	TGTGCCAGCAGGCCGGGGCGAATGGGGCGGGACGAGCAGTACTTC
TRBV10-3	-	TRBJ1-6	-	CAIRPGSLGSPLHF	TGTGCCATCAGGCCGGGATCCCTGGGGTCACCCCTCCACTTT
TRBV12-3/TRBV12-4	-	TRBJ2-7	TRBD1	CASSLSDTGAYEQYF	TGTGCCAGCAGTTTGTCCGATACAGGGGCCTACGAGCAGTACTTC
TRBV15	few	TRBJ2-7	-	CATSGAWGATYEQYF	TGTGCCACCTCAGGGGCTTGGGGGGCAACCTACGAGCAGTACTTC
TRBV12-3/TRBV12-4	few	TRBJ2-1	TRBD1	CASSSGTVVNEQFF	TGTGCCAGCAGTTCCGGGACAGTTGTGAATGAGCAGTTCTTC
TRBV6-5	many	TRBJ1-6	-	CASSPDGPRTPLHF	TGTGCCAGCAGCCCAGACGGACCCCGGACACCCCTCCACTTT
TRBV6-5	-	TRBJ1-1	-	CTSFSSWGGNTEAFF	TGTACCAGCTTCTCGTCCTGGGGTGGCAACACTGAAGCTTTCTTT
TRBV6-1	-	TRBJ1-1	-	CASAEFWENTEAFF	TGTGCCAGCGCCGAGTTTTGGGAGAACACTGAAGCTTTCTTT
TRBV5-1	few	TRBJ2-3	-	CASSLDPNRDTQYF	TGCGCCAGCAGCTTGGATCCTAACAGGGATACGCAGTATTTT
TRBV7-2	-	TRBJ2-1	-	CASSLDPGLSSEQFF	TGTGCCAGCAGCTTAGACCCCGGGCTATCTAGTGAGCAGTTCTTC
TRBV29-1	-	TRBJ2-7	-	CSVDAGGLSNEQYF	TGCAGCGTTGATGCGGGCGGGCTCTCCAATGAGCAGTACTTC
TRBV11-2	-	TRBJ2-2	-	CASSLLRDPEYLNTGELFF	TGTGCCAGCAGCTTGTTGCGGGATCCGGAATACCTTAACACCGGGGAGCTGTTTTTT
TRBV29-1	-	TRBJ1-2	TRBD1	CSVGKRGLYGYTF	TGCAGCGTGGGGAAAAGGGGGCTTTATGGCTACACCTTC
TRBV14	few	TRBJ2-3	-	CASSRSGHPWTQYF	TGTGCCAGCAGCCGATCTGGCCATCCTTGGACGCAGTATTTT
TRBV7-2	many	TRBJ2-7	-	CASSFSRGIGEQYF	TGTGCCAGCAGCTTTAGCCGGGGGATCGGCGAGCAGTACTTC
TRBV7-9	-	TRBJ1-2	-	CASSPGGSGGEGYTF	TGTGCCAGCAGCCCCGGTGGCAGCGGGGGAGAGGGCTACACCTTC
TRBV12-3/TRBV12-4	many	TRBJ2-6	-	CASRRLSGANVLTF	TGTGCCAGCCGCCGACTCTCTGGGGCCAACGTCCTGACTTTC
TRBV20-1	few	TRBJ1-4	TRBD1	CSARALRDRVREKLFF	TGCAGTGCTAGAGCACTCCGGGACAGGGTACGTGAAAAACTGTTTTTT
TRBV20-1	many	TRBJ2-1	TRBD2	CSARPPGRAGNEQFF	TGCAGTGCTAGGCCGCCCGGGAGGGCCGGGAATGAGCAGTTCTTC
TRBV2	-	TRBJ1-2	-	CASSEARVWGRGYGYTF	TGTGCCAGTAGTGAAGCGAGAGTCTGGGGGCGCGGCTATGGCTACACCTTC
TRBV7-2	-	TRBJ2-3	-	CASSREAGPSTDTQYF	TGTGCCAGCAGCCGAGAGGCGGGGCCTAGCACAGATACGCAGTATTTT
TRBV19	-	TRBJ1-5	-	CASSSAGAGQPQHF	TGTGCCAGTAGTTCAGCAGGGGCGGGTCAGCCCCAGCATTTT
TRBV7-9	-	TRBJ1-4	-	CASSLGGQNEKLFF	TGTGCCAGCAGCTTAGGAGGCCAAAATGAAAAACTGTTTTTT
TRBV20-1	many	TRBJ2-5	TRBD2	CSAIQTGTKTQYF	TGCAGTGCTATACAGACGGGGACTAAGACCCAGTACTTC
TRBV20-1	few	TRBJ2-3	-	CSARPLGGVASAPDTQYF	TGCAGTGCTAGGCCCCTCGGGGGCGTCGCATCGGCCCCAGATACGCAGTATTTT
TRBV27	-	TRBJ2-3	-	CASSPREVSTDTQYF	TGTGCCAGCAGTCCCCGGGAAGTCTCGACAGATACGCAGTATTTT
TRBV6-6	-	TRBJ2-7	-	CASSYGKTYEQYF	TGTGCCAGCAGTTACGGGAAAACCTACGAGCAGTACTTC
TRBV5-1	-	TRBJ1-4	-	CASSVTGSNEKLFF	TGCGCCAGCAGCGTGACAGGTTCCAATGAAAAACTGTTTTTT
TRBV18	-	TRBJ1-2	TRBD1	CASSPLGTGDSYGYTF	TGTGCCAGCTCACCACTTGGGACAGGGGATTCCTATGGCTACACCTTC
TRBV6-6	-	TRBJ1-5	-	CTSTASGYQPQHF	TGTACCAGCACCGCGTCAGGGTATCAGCCCCAGCATTTT
TRBV20-1	-	TRBJ2-5	-	CSARGLRTVGNEQYF	TGCAGTGCTAGAGGCCTTAGGACAGTGGGTAATGAGCAGTACTTC
TRBV6-5	many	TRBJ1-2	-	CASSYSGGGYTF	TGTGCCAGCAGTTACTCAGGGGGTGGCTACACCTTC
TRBV2	once	TRBJ2-2	TRBD2	CASSGGLAGDNTGVRFF	TGTGCCAGCAGCGGTGGACTAGCGGGGGACAACACCGGGGTGCGGTTTTTT
TRBV18	-	TRBJ1-2	TRBD1	CASSPAGGPSNGYTF	TGTGCCAGCTCACCAGCAGGGGGCCCCTCGAATGGCTACACCTTC
TRBV12-3/TRBV12-4	-	TRBJ1-5	-	CASSHGTVDNQPQHF	TGTGCCAGCAGTCACGGGACGGTGGACAATCAGCCCCAGCATTTT
TRBV15	few	TRBJ1-1	-	CATSRDRGVRLDTEAFF	TGTGCCACCAGCAGAGATCGTGGTGTAAGGCTTGACACTGAAGCTTTCTTT
TRBV9	many	TRBJ2-7	-	CASSVGSGPYEQYF	TGTGCCAGCAGCGTAGGGTCAGGGCCCTACGAGCAGTACTTC